The rows below give T cell receptor beta chains drawn from one sample of a study of CD8 T cells in Susac syndrome. Via MiXCR, TCRdb re-called the immunoSEQ multiplex PCR reads, giving one row per CDR3 protein. The sample contains about 300,000 distinct CDR3 sequences, about 91% of which appear only once. What was sequenced was CD8+ T cells from PBMCs. The receptors here all came from a human donor with multiple sclerosis. CDR3s include the opening cysteine and the closing phenylalanine or tryptophan. The D gene is left open where the match is weak. Size is omitted from some rows. Given values are once, few, many or a class for expanded clones.

TRBJ1-1	TRBV19	-	TRBD1	CASSIGTGLNTEAFF	TGTGCCAGTAGTATTGGGACAGGGTTGAACACTGAAGCTTTCTTT
TRBJ2-7	TRBV5-1	-	-	CASRDGYEQYF	TGCGCCAGCAGAGATGGCTACGAGCAGTACTTC
TRBJ1-2	TRBV7-8	-	TRBD1	CASSPRGQVDGYTF	TGTGCCAGCAGCCCCCGCGGACAGGTCGATGGCTACACCTTC
TRBJ1-1	TRBV6-5	few	-	CASSYGGGTEAFF	TGTGCCAGCAGTTATGGGGGTGGCACTGAAGCTTTCTTT
TRBJ2-3	TRBV28	-	-	CASTQTGTSTDTQYF	TGTGCCAGCACCCAGACAGGGACTAGTACAGATACGCAGTATTTT
TRBJ1-5	TRBV6-1	-	TRBD1	CASSAETGVGNQPQHF	TGTGCCAGCAGTGCCGAGACAGGGGTGGGAAATCAGCCCCAGCATTTT
TRBJ2-7	TRBV6-2/TRBV6-3	-	-	CASSYWDEQYF	TGTGCCAGCAGTTACTGGGACGAGCAGTACTTC
TRBJ1-6	TRBV7-9	once	-	CASSGGSSYNSPLHF	TGTGCCAGCAGCGGGGGAAGCTCCTATAATTCACCCCTCCACTTT
TRBJ2-3	TRBV27	-	-	CASSLSRAATDTQYF	TGTGCCAGCAGTTTATCTCGGGCCGCCACAGATACGCAGTATTTT
TRBJ2-2	TRBV24-1	-	TRBD1	CATSDGDRAVGELFF	TGTGCCACCAGTGATGGGGACAGGGCGGTCGGGGAGCTGTTTTTT
TRBJ2-1	TRBV4-1	-	TRBD2	CASSQASGVYNEQFF	TGCGCCAGCAGCCAAGCTAGCGGGGTCTACAATGAGCAGTTCTTC
TRBJ2-1	TRBV11-1	-	-	CASSLDTGYNEQFF	TGTGCCAGCAGCTTGGACACAGGTTACAATGAGCAGTTCTTC
TRBJ2-1	TRBV2	-	-	CASSEYRNNEQFF	TGTGCCAGCAGTGAATACAGAAACAATGAGCAGTTCTTC
TRBJ2-1	TRBV18	-	TRBD2	CASSPIGGLENEQFF	TGTGCCAGCTCACCAATTGGGGGACTAGAGAATGAGCAGTTCTTC
TRBJ1-2	TRBV27	-	-	CASSGQGENYGYTF	TGTGCCAGCAGTGGCCAGGGTGAAAACTATGGCTACACCTTC
TRBJ1-1	TRBV6-5	-	-	CASSYSRTGNTEAFF	TGTGCCAGCAGTTACTCGCGGACGGGGAACACTGAAGCTTTCTTT
TRBJ2-7	TRBV20-1	few	-	CSARDLGYEQYF	TGCAGTGCTAGAGATTTGGGGTACGAGCAGTACTTC
TRBJ2-5	TRBV27	-	TRBD1	CASSSHRGLGETQYF	TGTGCCAGCAGTTCGCACAGGGGGCTGGGTGAGACCCAGTACTTC
TRBJ2-3	TRBV3-1	-	TRBD2	CASSQDLSGGFTDTQYF	TGTGCCAGCAGCCAAGATTTAAGCGGGGGGTTCACAGATACGCAGTATTTT
TRBJ2-2	TRBV27	-	TRBD1	CASSDRANTGELFF	TGTGCCAGCAGTGACAGGGCGAACACCGGGGAGCTGTTTTTT
TRBJ2-7	TRBV6-5	-	-	CASSYSVGRQAYEQYF	TGTGCCAGCAGTTACTCGGTTGGCAGGCAAGCCTACGAGCAGTACTTC
TRBJ2-2	TRBV2	-	-	CASSDDTTGELFF	TGTGCCAGCAGTGACGATACCACCGGGGAGCTGTTTTTT
TRBJ1-2	TRBV14	-	-	CASSQDQLTGNYGYTF	TGTGCCAGCAGCCAAGACCAATTGACGGGGAACTATGGCTACACCTTC
TRBJ2-1	TRBV21-1	-	-	CGSRVNEQFF	TGTGGCTCCAGGGTCAATGAGCAGTTCTTC
TRBJ2-5	TRBV6-1	-	-	CASSDGRGGETQYF	TGTGCCAGCAGTGACGGCAGGGGAGGGGAGACCCAGTACTTC
TRBJ2-1	TRBV6-6	-	-	CASSRWDPEPFF	TGTGCCAGCAGTCGCTGGGACCCCGAACCGTTCTTC
TRBJ2-7	TRBV20-1	-	TRBD2	CSARSPRPSGSYEQYF	TGCAGTGCTAGATCCCCCCGGCCTAGCGGGAGTTACGAGCAGTACTTC
TRBJ1-4	TRBV5-4	few	TRBD1	CASSLVGQGATNEKLFF	TGTGCCAGCAGCTTGGTGGGACAGGGGGCAACTAATGAAAAACTGTTTTTT
TRBJ2-1	TRBV9	few	-	CASSVDGPSSYNEQFF	TGTGCCAGCAGCGTAGATGGACCCAGCTCCTACAATGAGCAGTTCTTC
TRBJ2-2	TRBV15	-	-	CATSIFIIPGGELFF	TGTGCCACCAGCATCTTCATAATCCCTGGCGGGGAGCTGTTTTTT
TRBJ2-7	TRBV20-1	-	-	CSASRVNRGLEQYF	TGCAGTGCTAGTCGAGTAAACCGGGGGCTCGAGCAGTACTTC
TRBJ2-5	TRBV29-1	-	-	CSVENSLSGETQYF	TGCAGCGTTGAAAACAGCTTGAGTGGAGAGACCCAGTACTTC
TRBJ2-5	TRBV20-1	-	TRBD1	CSATGQGQETQYF	TGCAGTGCTACCGGACAGGGTCAAGAGACCCAGTACTTC
TRBJ2-7	TRBV24-1	-	-	CATSEGNEQYF	TGTGCCACCAGTGAAGGGAACGAGCAGTACTTC
TRBJ1-6	TRBV5-6	-	-	CASSYRWDPQSSLHF	TGTGCCAGCAGCTATAGGTGGGACCCGCAATCCTCCCTCCACTTT
TRBJ2-7	TRBV27	-	TRBD1	CASSPTGGTGSYEQYF	TGTGCCAGCAGTCCGACGGGTGGGACAGGGTCCTACGAGCAGTACTTC
TRBJ1-2	TRBV28	-	-	CASSGAGQPLYGYTF	TGTGCCAGCAGCGGGGCCGGGCAGCCCTTATATGGCTACACCTTC
TRBJ2-1	TRBV6-5	-	TRBD1	CASSPGTEGTNEQFF	TGTGCCAGCAGTCCCGGGACAGAAGGGACCAATGAGCAGTTCTTC
TRBJ2-7	TRBV4-2	-	TRBD1	CASSPVLGQPYEQYF	TGTGCCAGCAGCCCAGTCTTGGGACAGCCCTACGAGCAGTACTTC
TRBJ2-1	TRBV6-5	-	TRBD1	CASSLFRQGAKDEQFF	TGTGCCAGCAGTTTATTCAGACAGGGGGCGAAGGATGAGCAGTTCTTC
TRBJ2-3	TRBV28	few	TRBD2	CASQTSGFITDTQYF	TGTGCCAGCCAGACTAGCGGGTTTATAACAGATACGCAGTATTTT
TRBJ2-7	TRBV20-1	-	TRBD1	CSARASKGQGYEQYF	TGCAGTGCTAGAGCGTCCAAAGGACAGGGCTACGAGCAGTACTTC
TRBJ2-3	TRBV3-1	-	TRBD2	CASSQEDTIGTSGTDTQYF	TGTGCCAGCAGCCAAGAAGATACCATCGGGACTAGCGGCACAGATACGCAGTATTTT
TRBJ1-5	TRBV7-2	-	-	CASSPGPEVGQPQHF	TGTGCCAGCAGCCCCGGCCCCGAGGTGGGTCAGCCCCAGCATTTT
TRBJ2-1	TRBV9	-	TRBD2	CASSVGASSGSNYEQFF	TGTGCCAGCAGCGTAGGGGCTTCTAGCGGGAGTAACTATGAGCAGTTCTTC
TRBJ2-7	TRBV7-2	-	-	CASSFGGLDEQYF	TGTGCCAGCAGCTTCGGGGGTCTCGACGAGCAGTACTTC
TRBJ2-1	TRBV12-3/TRBV12-4	-	-	CASTPTYNEQFF	TGTGCCAGCACCCCGACCTACAATGAGCAGTTCTTC
TRBJ2-7	TRBV20-1	once	-	CSASDSFYEQYF	TGCAGTGCTAGTGACAGTTTCTACGAGCAGTACTTC
TRBJ2-7	TRBV28	-	TRBD1	CASSLLVGQGGYEQYF	TGTGCCAGCAGTTTATTAGTCGGACAGGGAGGCTACGAGCAGTACTTC
TRBJ2-2	TRBV6-2/TRBV6-3	-	-	CASSSRVQGNTGELFF	TGTGCCAGCAGCAGCCGGGTACAGGGTAACACCGGGGAGCTGTTTTTT
TRBJ2-1	TRBV27	-	-	CASSLLLGNEQFF	TGTGCCAGCAGTTTACTGCTAGGCAATGAGCAGTTCTTC
TRBJ2-3	TRBV27	-	TRBD2	CASSLIRLAGFIDTQYF	TGTGCCAGCAGTTTAATTCGACTAGCGGGATTTATAGATACGCAGTATTTT
TRBJ2-7	TRBV10-3	once	-	CAISLGTSYEQYF	TGTGCCATCAGTCTGGGGACCTCCTACGAGCAGTACTTC
TRBJ2-4	TRBV28	-	TRBD2	CASSFLSGLAEQYF	TGTGCCAGCAGTTTCCTTTCGGGACTAGCGGAGCAGTACTTC
TRBJ2-7	TRBV9	-	TRBD2	CASSGTGTSGYEQYF	TGTGCCAGCAGCGGCACAGGGACTAGCGGCTACGAGCAGTACTTC
TRBJ1-5	TRBV30	-	-	CAWSDLGGGQPQHF	TGTGCCTGGAGCGACCTTGGGGGGGGTCAGCCCCAGCATTTT
TRBJ1-1	TRBV19	-	-	CASSIGAGRTEAFF	TGTGCCAGTAGTATAGGGGCAGGGAGGACTGAAGCTTTCTTT